The sequence of this TCR beta chain was determined in a study of CD8 T cells in ankylosing spondylitis. General study findings and limits: About 8 highly homologous variants made up a TCR beta motif, and this motif appeared characteristic of ankylosing spondylitis blood.

V was trimmed by 5 bases and J by 4 bases, leaving 21 bases between them. This CDR3 is 17 amino acids long. CDR1 and CDR2 from the germline V gene are LGHDT and YNNKEL (reference sequence). On this clonotype: What it binds is unknown.

Generation of TCR beta libraries employed quantitative 5'-RACE incorporating molecular barcodes. TCRdb re-called the 5' RACE reads through MiXCR, storing one row per CDR3 protein. This table has 150,000 to 250,000 distinct CDR3 sequences, 9.5% to 15% appearing once. The V gene is TRBV3-1, the J gene TRBJ2-1, with D tentatively TRBD1 (5 bases). The specimen sequenced was blood, either unsorted or a sorted T cell fraction (not recorded which). This clonotype originated in a male donor with ankylosing spondylitis or in good health (not recorded which). CDR3 amino acids: CASSLFLQGNLYNEQFF. CDR3 DNA sequence: TGTGCCAGCAGCTTATTCCTCCAGGGTAACCTTTACAATGAGCAGTTCTTC.